This TCR beta chain comes out of a study of blood T cell repertoires in COVID-19 (TCRdb year 2020). About the full investigation: Samples from collaborators originated in the United States, Italy and Spain and spanned both the acute and convalescent phases of COVID-19. The samples were drawn from the first 160 participants of the ongoing ImmuneRACE study and from about 1,200 subjects provided by 6 global collaborators. A freely available public database, intended as a resource for researchers studying the immune response to SARS-CoV-2, is where the repertoires were released. The prospective study material was composed of cDNA or gDNA derived from T cells, B-cell-depleted T cells, or PBMCs. HLA class I and class II types, where available, came from metadata supplied by the sample provider rather than from assay-based typing. Subjects who had been exposed to COVID-19, were actively infected with it, or had recovered from it provided the deeply sampled blood TCRbeta repertoires that made up the dataset. Nearly every sample came with metadata listing a de-identified subject ID, COVID-19 status, age in years and sex.

The immunoSEQ Assay, a bias-controlled multiplex PCR, was used to amplify TCRbeta CDR3 regions from genomic DNA. On the study's bioinformatics: The number of nucleated cells in each sample was estimated from the amplification of reference gene primers within the assay. Sequence reads were collapsed and filtered to measure the absolute abundance of every unique TCRbeta CDR3 rearrangement. For each sample, productive Simpson clonality was calculated as the square root of Simpson's diversity index across productive rearrangements. The clones in this table, taken by TCRdb from immuneACCESS, are in-frame only. Not every clone is retained; where verified, under half of the shortfall comes from an unresolved V gene, and the cause of the rest is unknown. Clonal size and the V and J genes are those of that table, whereas D and trimming came from the DNA. The sample table records approximately 150,000 clones; 75% to 85% of these occur just once. Of the sample, approximately 7.6% is held by the ten largest clones.

One collaborating source in Seattle enrolled patients during active infection and followed them longitudinally through the course of disease. Each collaborating institution followed its own protocols to collect whole blood in K2EDTA tubes. For TCRbeta analysis, collaborator samples were shipped as frozen whole blood, as isolated PBMCs, or as DNA extracted from either sample type. V is trimmed back by 1 base and J by 5 bases, and the junction contains 8 bases that no gene match accounts for. Reading from cysteine to phenylalanine, the CDR3 counts 15 amino acids. Solely the CDR3 DNA is kept, with 45 bases framed from the first base. From the germline V gene, CDR1 is SQVTM and CDR2 is ANQGSEA. Concerning this clone: It lacks a known antigen. Per-nucleotide qualities are absent, and no much larger clonotype sits a single base away.

On the study overall, not on this receptor specifically: The quantity of clinical and demographic metadata differed by source and by participant and was supplied without curation.

This chain is built from TRBV29-1 and TRBJ2-5, with 9 bases aligning to TRBD2. The receptor was isolated from a woman in her sixties with COVID-19, enrolled during active disease. Source material: peripheral blood. CDR3 protein: CSVEGSGRFGETQYF. Here is the DNA: TGCAGCGTTGAAGGTAGCGGGAGATTCGGGGAGACCCAGTACTTC. Outside the CDR3, residues come from the reference TRBV29-1 and TRBJ2-5 proteins, so the full variable domain is: SAVISQKPSRDICQRGTSLTIQCQVDSQVTMMFWYRQQPGQSLTLIATANQGSEATYESGFVIDKFPISRPNLTFSTLTVSNMSPEDSSIYLCSVEGSGRFGETQYFGPGTRLLVL.